One sample yielded the 24 T cell receptor beta chains listed below, sequenced in a study of cytomegalovirus exposure and HLA in healthy donors. 13 Jbeta primers and 60 Vbeta primers were used for the PCR. The method was immunoSEQ multiplex PCR; TCRdb's version includes in-frame clones alone and lacks a portion of them. Of approximately 210,000 clones in the sample, about 81% were seen once. The sample taken for sequencing was PBMCs. The source is a man aged 35 to 55 in good health and CMV-seropositive.

This chain uses TRBV27 with TRBJ1-1, with D hard to call. This CDR3 has 14 residues. Germline CDR1 MNHEY, CDR2 SMNVEV (reference sequence). V lost 7 bases and J lost 5, with 17 bases in between. CDR3 coding DNA: TGTGCCAGCACCTTAAGGCATCGAGGAACTGAAGCTTTCTTT. Translating it yields CASTLRHRGTEAFF.

This sequence joins TRBV4-1 and TRBJ1-5, with TRBD1 identical over 9 bases. The CDR3 loop spans 15 amino acids. V lost 1 base, J lost 6 bases, and 4 bases stayed unmatched. Germline CDR1 is MGHRA and CDR2 is YSYEKL. CDR3 amino acids: CASSQGDRVRQPQHF. The CDR3 DNA follows: TGCGCCAGCAGCCAAGGGGACAGGGTACGTCAGCCCCAGCATTTT.

This clone was counted between two and nine times. This chain links TRBV18 with TRBJ2-1; the D gene is possibly TRBD2 (5 bases). Per the germline V gene, CDR1 is KGHSH and CDR2 is LQKENI. The V end was cut by 7 bases, the J end by 6 bases, with 19 bases between. The CDR3 sequence is 15 residues long. The CDR3 sequence is CASYSGSSIVNEQFF. The CDR3 DNA sequence: TGTGCCAGCTACTCGGGGAGTTCAATCGTCAATGAGCAGTTCTTC.

This clone was seen only once. The chain joins TRBV7-8 to TRBJ2-3; 9 bases match TRBD1. The length of the CDR3 is 18 residues. Losses at the gene ends were 8 bases for V and 3 bases for J; bases not matched to a gene: 18. Germline lookup yields CDR1 SGHVS and CDR2 FQNEAQ. This CDR3 reads CASQSTILGTGKTDTQYF. In DNA form, the CDR3 reads TGTGCCAGCCAATCCACAATTTTGGGGACAGGGAAAACAGATACGCAGTATTTT.

This chain links TRBV7-9 with TRBJ2-1, with TRBD2 matching 10 bases. The J segment lost 13 bases and the V segment lost 1 base, leaving 7 bases of the junction unmatched. Germline CDR1 reads SEHNR; CDR2 reads FQNEAQ (reference sequence). This CDR3 region has 14 residues. The CDR3 DNA sequence: TGTGCCAGCAGCTTAGAGGGACTAGCGCGCCATCAGTTCTTC. This codes for CASSLEGLARHQFF.

The V and J genes are TRBV7-2 and TRBJ2-3, with D possibly TRBD1 on 6 matching bases. The CDR3 loop spans 14 amino acids. The germline V and J ends were trimmed by 2 bases and 3 bases, with 9 bases remaining between them. The V gene's germline CDR1 is SGHTA and CDR2 FQGNSA. The CDR3 loop reads CASSLNRATDTQYF. DNA for the CDR3: TGTGCCAGCAGCTTAAACAGGGCAACAGATACGCAGTATTTT.

V is TRBV7-8 and J is TRBJ2-3; possibly TRBD2 for D (6 bases). Germline V CDR1 and CDR2: SGHVS, FQNEAQ. Trimming stripped 1 base from V and 2 bases from J, with 7 bases between. The CDR3 totals 14 residues. CDR3 bases: TGTGCCAGCAGCTTAGTAGCGGACACAGATACGCAGTATTTT. Amino acids: CASSLVADTDTQYF. The full variable domain, rest sourced from reference TRBV7-8 and TRBJ2-3, is GAGVSQSPRYKVAKRGQDVALRCDPISGHVSLFWYQQALGQGPEFLTYFQNEAQLDKSGLPSDRFFAERPEGSVSTLKIQRTQQEDSAVYLCASSLVADTDTQYFGPGTRLTVL.

The J gene is TRBJ1-1, the V gene TRBV13, with D possibly TRBD1 on 5 matching bases. The V and J ends lost 3 bases and 4 bases respectively, with 12 bases between them. Looked up from germline, CDR1 is PRHDT and CDR2 is FYEKMQ (reference sequence). CDR3 size: 14 residues. For the CDR3, the DNA is TGTGCCAGCAGCTTGCAGGGTTTAGTCACTGAAGCTTTCTTT. This translates into CASSLQGLVTEAFF.

V and J are TRBV6-6 and TRBJ1-2, with 9 nucleotides matching TRBD1. Per germline, CDR1 MNHNY and CDR2 SVGAGI (reference sequence). With 6 bases clipped from V and 7 bases from J, the junction kept 12 bases outside the gene matches. The CDR3 has 15 residues. The CDR3 nucleotides read TGTGCCAGCAGGGGGGACAGGGAGTTGATAATTGGCTACACCTTC. Translating it yields CASRGDRELIIGYTF.

The chain links TRBV27 to TRBJ1-1; no firm D call. CDR1 MNHEY and CDR2 SMNVEV come from the germline V gene (reference sequence). The CDR3 is 11 amino acids. V was pared by 4 bases and J by 6 bases, with 6 bases between. The CDR3 loop reads CASSSGPEAFF. The CDR3 region has the DNA TGTGCCAGCAGTTCGGGTCCTGAAGCTTTCTTT.

This sequence joins TRBV7-6 and TRBJ2-3, with 8 bases fitting TRBD2. Germline CDR1 is SGHVS and CDR2 is FNYEAQ. The CDR3 contains 15 residues. The J segment lost 4 bases and the V segment lost 4 bases, leaving 7 bases of the junction unmatched. The CDR3 nucleotides read TGTGCCAGCAGCTCCTTAGCGGGATCGGCAGATACGCAGTATTTT. It codes for CASSSLAGSADTQYF.

Comment on this clone: An end of the junction differs from the germline gene, which may be a read error. This chain links TRBV4-1 with TRBJ2-3, with D possibly TRBD2 on 5 matching bases. This CDR3 comprises 15 residues. Germline lookup yields CDR1 MGHRA and CDR2 YSYEKL. The CDR3 nucleotides are TGCGCCAGCAGCCAAGATGGGAGCGGCACAGATGCGCAGTATTTT. This encodes CASSQDGSGTDAQYF.

The chain has TRBV10-1 and TRBJ2-1; maybe TRBD2 (6 bases). V lost 5 bases, J lost 4 bases, and 15 bases lay in between. The germline V gene encodes CDR1 WNHNN and CDR2 SYGVQD (reference sequence). The CDR3 covers 15 residues. CDR3 coding DNA: TGCGCCAGCAGTCTACGGGTTGGAGGGTACAATGAGCAGTTCTTC. Protein: CASSLRVGGYNEQFF.

V gene TRBV19 combines with J gene TRBJ2-5; 11 bases are shared with TRBD2. In germline, CDR1 is LNHDA, CDR2 SQIVND (reference sequence). The J segment lost 4 bases and the V segment lost 10 bases, leaving 8 bases of the junction unmatched. The CDR3 length is 14 residues. The DNA of the CDR3 is TGTGCCACTTCGGATAGCGGGAGGGTAGAGACCCAGTACTTC. Translating it yields CATSDSGRVETQYF.

The chain uses TRBV5-1 and TRBJ2-1, with TRBD2 matching over 9 bases. The germline CDR1 and CDR2 sequences are SGHRS and YFSETQ. The CDR3 loop spans 16 amino acids. V dropped 0 bases and J dropped 1; count of bases not matched to a gene: 2. The DNA for the CDR3 is TGCGCCAGCAGCTTGGTGCGGGGGGGGTCCTACAATGAGCAGTTCTTC. Amino acids: CASSLVRGGSYNEQFF.

This rearrangement joins TRBV4-1 to TRBJ2-7; 8 nucleotides line up with TRBD1. V lost 4 bases and J lost 5; bases outside the gene matches: 7. Germline loops: CDR1 MGHRA, CDR2 YSYEKL. The CDR3 spans 14 residues. The CDR3 here is CASSPGQGYDEQYF. The CDR3 region has the DNA TGCGCCAGCAGCCCCGGACAGGGCTACGACGAGCAGTACTTC.

Turning to this clone: A junction end diverges from the germline sequence, so it may reflect a read error. V is TRBV7-7 and J is TRBJ2-5; 8 nucleotides align to TRBD1. The germline V gene encodes CDR1 SSHAT and CDR2 FNYEAQ (reference sequence). This CDR3 region has 16 residues. The CDR3: CASSLAAGQGWETQYF. As DNA, the CDR3 is TGTGCTAGCAGCTTAGCTGCCGGACAGGGCTGGGAGACCCAGTACTTC.

This rearrangement joins TRBV9 to TRBJ1-1, with a tentative D call TRBD1 (5 bases). This CDR3 comprises 14 residues. The ends were cut back, 4 bases at V and 6 bases at J, with 16 bases in the middle. CDR1 is SGDLS and CDR2 is YYNGEE in the germline V gene. CDR3 coding DNA: TGTGCCAGCAGCCAACAGGTCGGGGGAGCTGAAGCTTTCTTT. Protein sequence: CASSQQVGGAEAFF.

V usage is TRBV11-2 and J usage is TRBJ1-2, with no clear D. This CDR3 comprises 11 residues. CDR1 is SGHAT, CDR2 FQNNGV, per germline. V was trimmed by 4 bases and J by 8 bases, leaving 8 bases between them. The CDR3 region is CASSYSEGYTF. DNA of the CDR3: TGTGCCAGCAGCTACTCGGAGGGCTACACCTTC. The whole variable domain, remainder taken from reference TRBV11-2 and TRBJ1-2, is EAGVAQSPRYKIIEKRQSVAFWCNPISGHATLYWYQQILGQGPKLLIQFQNNGVVDDSQLPKDRFSAERLKGVDSTLKIQPAKLEDSAVYLCASSYSEGYTFGSGTRLTVV.

Only a few counts were recorded for this clone. This sequence joins TRBV5-1 and TRBJ2-1; TRBD2 matches at 15 bases. The CDR3 runs 16 residues. V trimming: 4 bases; J trimming: 7 bases; junction bases outside the gene matches: 6. CDR1 SGHRS and CDR2 YFSETQ come from the germline V gene. The CDR3 DNA sequence: TGCGCCAGCAGCAGGACTAGCGGGAGGGCCATTAATGAGCAGTTCTTC. Its protein product is CASSRTSGRAINEQFF.

The genes are TRBV5-1 and TRBJ1-1, with TRBD1 matching 8 bases. Germline trimming cut 0 bases from V and 4 bases from J; bases unmatched to any gene: 2. The CDR3 extends over 14 amino acids. From germline, CDR1 is SGHRS and CDR2 YFSETQ. Here the CDR3 DNA reads TGCGCCAGCAGCTTGGTACAGGGGGGCACTGAAGCTTTCTTT. As protein: CASSLVQGGTEAFF.

The rearrangement joins TRBV6-5 to TRBJ2-7; 7 bases match TRBD1. Germline CDR1 is MNHEY and CDR2 is SVGAGI. V trimming: 4 bases; J trimming: 0 bases; junction bases outside the gene matches: 3. The CDR3 extends over 14 amino acids. The CDR3: CASSSGDSSYEQYV. The CDR3 DNA sequence: TGTGCCAGCAGTTCCGGGGACAGCTCCTACGAGCAGTACGTC.

The table lists this clone with a count of one. The chain links TRBV6-5 to TRBJ1-5; 7 bases align to TRBD1. The CDR3 consists of 15 residues. V shed 10 bases and J 3 bases; nucleotides not matched to a gene: 12. Germline V gene data show CDR1 as MNHEY and CDR2 as SVGAGI. The CDR3 nucleotides read TGTGCCACGCATCCATCGGGACAGAACAATCAGCCCCAGCATTTT. Residues: CATHPSGQNNQPQHF.

The gene calls are TRBV19 and TRBJ2-2; unclear D gene. With 3 bases removed from V and 5 bases from J, the gap between germline ends came to 10 bases. This CDR3 is 14 amino acids long. Germline lookup yields CDR1 LNHDA and CDR2 SQIVND (reference sequence). The CDR3 region has the DNA TGTGCCAGTAGTATTTCCAGTGGTACCGGGGAGCTGTTTTTT. Residues: CASSISSGTGELFF.